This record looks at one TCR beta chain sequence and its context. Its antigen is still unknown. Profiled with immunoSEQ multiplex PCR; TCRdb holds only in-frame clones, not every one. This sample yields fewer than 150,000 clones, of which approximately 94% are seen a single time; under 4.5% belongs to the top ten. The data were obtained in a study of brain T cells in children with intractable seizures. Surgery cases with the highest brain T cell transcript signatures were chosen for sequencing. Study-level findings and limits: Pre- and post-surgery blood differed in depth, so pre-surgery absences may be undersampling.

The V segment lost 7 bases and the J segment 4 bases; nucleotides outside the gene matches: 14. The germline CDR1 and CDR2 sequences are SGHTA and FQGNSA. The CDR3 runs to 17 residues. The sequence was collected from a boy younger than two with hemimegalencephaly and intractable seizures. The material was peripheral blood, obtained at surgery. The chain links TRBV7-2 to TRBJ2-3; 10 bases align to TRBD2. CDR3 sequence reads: CASNPIGLAGVADTQYF. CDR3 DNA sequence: TGTGCCAGCAACCCGATTGGGCTAGCGGGAGTCGCAGATACGCAGTATTTT.